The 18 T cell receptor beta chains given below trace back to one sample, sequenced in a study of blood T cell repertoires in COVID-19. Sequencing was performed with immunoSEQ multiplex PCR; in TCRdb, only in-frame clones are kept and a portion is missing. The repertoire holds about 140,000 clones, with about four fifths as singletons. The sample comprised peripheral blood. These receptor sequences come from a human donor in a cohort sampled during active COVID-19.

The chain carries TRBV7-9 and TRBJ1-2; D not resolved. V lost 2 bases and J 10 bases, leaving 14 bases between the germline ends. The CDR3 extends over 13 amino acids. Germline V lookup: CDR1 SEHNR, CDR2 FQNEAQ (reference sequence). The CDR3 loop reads CASSLMATSHYTF. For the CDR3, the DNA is TGTGCCAGCAGCTTAATGGCGACTTCGCACTACACCTTC.

The CDR3 is CASSPGLLLSSYNEQFF. CDR3 sequence (DNA): TGTGCCAGCAGCCCGGGACTCCTTCTGAGCTCCTACAATGAGCAGTTCTTC. The rearrangement uses TRBV9 and TRBJ2-1; weak D call: TRBD2 (6 bases). V was clipped by 4 bases and J by 0 bases, with 17 bases between them. Germline values: CDR1 SGDLS, CDR2 YYNGEE. This CDR3 spans 17 amino acids. The entire variable domain, with the rest obtained from reference TRBV9 and TRBJ2-1, is as follows: DSGVTQTPKHLITATGQRVTLRCSPRSGDLSVYWYQQSLDQGLQFLIQYYNGEERAKGNILERFSAQQFPDLHSELNLSSLELGDSALYFCASSPGLLLSSYNEQFFGPGTRLTVL.

Written as DNA, the CDR3 is TGTGCCAGCAGCCCCCGGTTAGCGGGAGGTAGCACAGATACGCAGTATTTT. The encoded protein is CASSPRLAGGSTDTQYF. This chain joins TRBV11-2 and TRBJ2-3; 10 bases fit TRBD2. The J segment lost 0 bases and the V segment lost 5 bases, leaving 8 bases of the junction unmatched. The CDR3 is 17 amino acids. Germline V gene lookup returns CDR1 SGHAT and CDR2 FQNNGV.

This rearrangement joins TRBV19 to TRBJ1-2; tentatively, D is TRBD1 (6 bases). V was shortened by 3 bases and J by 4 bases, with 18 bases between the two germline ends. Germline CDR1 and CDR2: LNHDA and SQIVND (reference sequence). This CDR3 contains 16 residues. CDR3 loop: CASSIHVTGTLYGYTF. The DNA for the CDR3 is TGTGCCAGTAGTATTCACGTGACAGGTACCCTCTATGGCTACACCTTC.

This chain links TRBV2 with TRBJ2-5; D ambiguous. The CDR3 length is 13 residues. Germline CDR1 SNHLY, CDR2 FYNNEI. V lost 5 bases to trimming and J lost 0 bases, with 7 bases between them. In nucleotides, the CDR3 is TGTGCCAGCAGTTTCTTAAACCAAGAGACCCAGTACTTC. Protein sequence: CASSFLNQETQYF.

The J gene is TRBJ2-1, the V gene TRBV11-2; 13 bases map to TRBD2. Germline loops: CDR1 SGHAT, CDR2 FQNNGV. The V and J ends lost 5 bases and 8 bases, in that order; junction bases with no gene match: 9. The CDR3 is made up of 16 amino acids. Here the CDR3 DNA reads TGTGCCAGCAGCCCTACCGGACTAGCGGGAGAAGATGAGCAGTTCTTC. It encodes CASSPTGLAGEDEQFF.

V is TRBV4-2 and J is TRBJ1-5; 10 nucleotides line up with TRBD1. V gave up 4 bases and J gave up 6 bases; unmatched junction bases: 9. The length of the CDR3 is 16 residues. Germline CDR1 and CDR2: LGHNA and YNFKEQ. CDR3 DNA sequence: TGTGCCAGCAGCCTAACCGGGACAGGGGTTACTCAGCCCCAGCATTTT. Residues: CASSLTGTGVTQPQHF.

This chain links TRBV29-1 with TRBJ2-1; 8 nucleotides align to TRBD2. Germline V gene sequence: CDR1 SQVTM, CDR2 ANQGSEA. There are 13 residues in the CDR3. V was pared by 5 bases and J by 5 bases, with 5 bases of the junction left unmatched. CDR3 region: CSVSGGPHNEQFF. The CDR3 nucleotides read TGCAGCGTTTCGGGAGGGCCCCACAATGAGCAGTTCTTC.

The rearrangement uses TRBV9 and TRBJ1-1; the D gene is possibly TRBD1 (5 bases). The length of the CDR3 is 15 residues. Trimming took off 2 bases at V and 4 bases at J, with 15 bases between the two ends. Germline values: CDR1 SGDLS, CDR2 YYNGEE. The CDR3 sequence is CASSVLDTLVTEAFF. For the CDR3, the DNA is TGTGCCAGCAGCGTCTTGGACACCTTGGTCACTGAAGCTTTCTTT.

CDR3 sequence reads: CASSEGGSEAFF. As DNA, the CDR3 is TGTGCCAGCAGCGAAGGGGGATCGGAAGCTTTCTTT. The rearrangement joins TRBV12-3 or TRBV12-4 to TRBJ1-1; possibly TRBD1 for D (6 bases). There are 12 residues in the CDR3. V was shortened by 6 bases and J by 8 bases, with 13 bases between the two germline ends.

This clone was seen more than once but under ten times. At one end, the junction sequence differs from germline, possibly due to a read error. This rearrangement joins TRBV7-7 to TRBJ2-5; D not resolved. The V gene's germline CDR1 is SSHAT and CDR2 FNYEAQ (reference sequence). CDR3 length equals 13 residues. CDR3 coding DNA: TGTGCTAGCAGCCGTTCGTACCAAGAGACCCAGTACTTC. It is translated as CASSRSYQETQYF.

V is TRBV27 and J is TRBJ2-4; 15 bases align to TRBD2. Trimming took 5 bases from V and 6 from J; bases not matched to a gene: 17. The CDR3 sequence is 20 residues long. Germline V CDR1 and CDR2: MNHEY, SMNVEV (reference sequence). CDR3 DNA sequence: TGTGCCAGCAGTCCCCTCGGGACTAGCGGGAGGCTCCAGCCGGGAAACATTCAGTACTTC. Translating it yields CASSPLGTSGRLQPGNIQYF.

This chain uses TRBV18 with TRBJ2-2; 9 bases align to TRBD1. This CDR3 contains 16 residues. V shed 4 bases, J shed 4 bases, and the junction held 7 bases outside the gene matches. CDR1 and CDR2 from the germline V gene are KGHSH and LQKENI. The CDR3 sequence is CASSLAGQGSTGELFF. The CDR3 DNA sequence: TGTGCCAGCTCACTTGCGGGACAGGGATCCACCGGGGAGCTGTTTTTT.

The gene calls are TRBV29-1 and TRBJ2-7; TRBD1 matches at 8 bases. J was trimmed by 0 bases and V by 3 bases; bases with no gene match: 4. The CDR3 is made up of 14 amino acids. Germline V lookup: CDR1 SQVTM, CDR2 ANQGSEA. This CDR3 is CSVERQGTSYEQYF. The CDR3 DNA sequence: TGCAGCGTTGAGAGACAGGGGACCTCCTACGAGCAGTACTTC.

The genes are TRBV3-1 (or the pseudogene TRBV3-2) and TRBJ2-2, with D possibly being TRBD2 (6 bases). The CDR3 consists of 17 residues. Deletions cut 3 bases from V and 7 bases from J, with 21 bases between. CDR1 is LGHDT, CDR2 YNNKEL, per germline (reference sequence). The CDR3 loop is CASSHRLGRTLDGELFF. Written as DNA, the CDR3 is TGTGCCAGCAGCCACCGGCTGGGGAGGACGCTAGACGGGGAGCTGTTTTTT.

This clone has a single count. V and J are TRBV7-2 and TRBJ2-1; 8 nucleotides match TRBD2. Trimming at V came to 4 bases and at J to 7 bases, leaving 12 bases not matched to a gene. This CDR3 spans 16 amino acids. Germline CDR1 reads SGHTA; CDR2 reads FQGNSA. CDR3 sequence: CASSSQAGDVQNEQFF. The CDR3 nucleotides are TGTGCCAGCAGCTCCCAAGCGGGAGATGTTCAGAATGAGCAGTTCTTC.

In DNA, the CDR3 is TGTGCCAGCAGTGTTCAGAGGACTAGCGCTATGGCCGATACGCAGTATTTT. Its protein is CASSVQRTSAMADTQYF. V usage is TRBV28 and J usage is TRBJ2-3; TRBD2 agrees at 9 bases. Trimming cost V 5 bases and J 6 bases; bases outside gene matches: 15. Germline CDR1 is MDHEN and CDR2 is SYDVKM. CDR3 length equals 17 residues.

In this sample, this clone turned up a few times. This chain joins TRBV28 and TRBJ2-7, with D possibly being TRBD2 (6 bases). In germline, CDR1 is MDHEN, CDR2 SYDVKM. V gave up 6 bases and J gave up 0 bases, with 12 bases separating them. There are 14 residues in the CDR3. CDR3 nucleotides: TGTGCCAGCAGACTCACGGGGGACTCCTACGAGCAGTACTTC. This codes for CASRLTGDSYEQYF.